The 12 T cell receptor beta chains listed next were all sequenced from one sample in a study of CD8+ T cells in alopecia areata. The authors extracted RNA and reverse transcribed it into cDNA as the sequencing template. The protocol was immunoSEQ multiplex PCR, while the TCRdb copy is restricted to in-frame clones and leaves out a portion. This sample has about 74,000 clones; over 25% occur once, and the top ten carry just under 15%. This sample's treatment: oral pan-JAK inhibitor, 5-10 mg twice daily. The specimen comprised CD8+ T cells sorted from blood, sampled at week 4, from a patient treated with tofacitinib. All receptors derive from a human donor with alopecia areata.

This clone was counted a few times. The V call is TRBV11-2, the J call TRBJ2-7, with 9 bases that match TRBD2. CDR3 size: 13 residues. V lost 5 bases to trimming and J lost 1 base; unmatched junction nucleotides: 0. Germline CDR1 is SGHAT and CDR2 is FQNNGV. The CDR3 is CASSLAGSYEQYF. CDR3 nucleotides: TGTGCCAGCAGCCTAGCGGGGTCCTACGAGCAGTACTTC.

This clone came up a few times. The chain is built from TRBV14 and TRBJ1-3; D is ambiguous. V lost 5 bases and J 4 bases, leaving 18 bases between the germline ends. Looked up from germline, CDR1 is SGHDN and CDR2 is FVKESK. This CDR3 has 16 residues. DNA for the CDR3: TGTGCCAGCAGCGAGGATGATATGGTGGTAGGAAACACCATATATTTT. Translating it yields CASSEDDMVVGNTIYF.

There are a few counts of this clone. The chain combines TRBV10-2 with TRBJ1-5; TRBD1 matches at 7 bases. The CDR3 covers 16 residues. The germline V gene encodes CDR1 WSHSY and CDR2 SAAADI. Losses at the gene ends were 3 bases for V and 3 bases for J; bases not matched to a gene: 8. CDR3 bases: TGCGCCAGCAGTGACCCCGACAGGGATTCCAATCAGCCCCAGCATTTT. It specifies CASSDPDRDSNQPQHF.

The chain links TRBV29-1 to TRBJ2-1, with 10 bases fitting TRBD1. The germline V gene encodes CDR1 SQVTM and CDR2 ANQGSEA. The CDR3 has 14 residues. V lost 6 bases, J lost 7 bases, and 9 bases stayed unmatched. The CDR3 spells CSVLSTGGGNEQFF. CDR3 nucleotides: TGCAGCGTACTGTCGACAGGGGGCGGAAATGAGCAGTTCTTC.

The V call is TRBV4-1, the J call TRBJ2-7; 8 bases align to TRBD1. This CDR3 comprises 13 residues. The J segment lost 6 bases and the V segment lost 3 bases, leaving 4 bases of the junction unmatched. CDR1 and CDR2 from the germline V gene are MGHRA and YSYEKL. CDR3 region: CASSQATGVEQYF. In DNA form, the CDR3 reads TGCGCCAGCAGCCAGGCGACAGGGGTCGAGCAGTACTTC.

The chain links TRBV29-1 to TRBJ1-2; D gene uncertain. CDR1 is SQVTM and CDR2 is ANQGSEA in the germline V gene. There are 11 residues in the CDR3. V lost 5 bases and J 4 bases, leaving 8 bases between the germline ends. The CDR3 sequence is CSVRDGYGYTF. The CDR3 DNA is TGCAGCGTTCGGGATGGCTATGGCTACACCTTC. The full variable domain, with the rest looked up from reference TRBV29-1 and TRBJ1-2, is SAVISQKPSRDICQRGTSLTIQCQVDSQVTMMFWYRQQPGQSLTLIATANQGSEATYESGFVIDKFPISRPNLTFSTLTVSNMSPEDSSIYLCSVRDGYGYTFGSGTRLTVV.

This clone was seen only a few times. V and J are TRBV19 and TRBJ1-5, with 9 bases lining up with TRBD1. This CDR3 region has 16 residues. Unmatched junction bases numbered 10, after V lost 6 bases and J lost 4 bases. CDR1 and CDR2 from the germline V gene are LNHDA and SQIVND (reference sequence). CDR3 region: CASREQGAWGNQPQHF. The CDR3 DNA follows: TGTGCCAGTAGGGAACAGGGGGCGTGGGGAAATCAGCCCCAGCATTTT.

The V and J genes are TRBV29-1 and TRBJ2-6; maybe TRBD2 (5 bases). The length of the CDR3 is 14 residues. Germline CDR1 reads SQVTM; CDR2 reads ANQGSEA. V was clipped by 6 bases and J by 4 bases, with 13 bases between them. The chain's CDR3 is CSVFGREGANVLTF. The CDR3 bases are TGCAGCGTCTTCGGACGGGAAGGGGCCAACGTCCTGACTTTC.

This clone was detected only a few times. The V call is TRBV2, the J call TRBJ2-4; D is unresolved. V lost 4 bases to trimming and J lost 5 bases, with 15 bases between them. This CDR3 region has 15 residues. The germline gives CDR1 SNHLY, CDR2 FYNNEI. This chain's CDR3 is CASSGGVDRENIQYF. For the CDR3, the DNA is TGTGCCAGCAGTGGAGGCGTCGATAGGGAAAACATTCAGTACTTC. Supplemented by reference TRBV2 and TRBJ2-4, the full variable domain reads EPEVTQTPSHQVTQMGQEVILRCVPISNHLYFYWYRQILGQKVEFLVSFYNNEISEKSEIFDDQFSVERPDGSNFTLKIRSTKLEDSAMYFCASSGGVDRENIQYFGAGTRLSVL.

This clone was seen once. The V gene is TRBV27, the J gene TRBJ2-7; 10 bases are a match to TRBD2. Germline V lookup: CDR1 MNHEY, CDR2 SMNVEV (reference sequence). CDR3 length: 18 amino acids. V trimming: 8 bases; J trimming: 1 base; junction bases outside the gene matches: 17. CDR3 sequence reads: CASRTLAGEFLGSYEQYF. The DNA for the CDR3 is TGTGCCAGCCGAACGCTAGCGGGAGAATTTCTGGGATCCTACGAGCAGTACTTC.

The rearrangement uses TRBV29-1 and TRBJ2-2; no reliable D call. The V gene lost 5 bases and the J gene lost 4 bases, with 8 bases spanning the gap. Germline CDR1 SQVTM, CDR2 ANQGSEA. The CDR3 is 12 amino acids. The CDR3 region is CSVYPPTGELFF. For the CDR3, the DNA is TGCAGCGTTTATCCGCCCACCGGGGAGCTGTTTTTT.

The CDR3 spells CASSPSAFDEQFF. CDR3 DNA: TGTGCCAGCAGTCCCTCAGCTTTTGATGAGCAGTTCTTC. The J gene is TRBJ2-1, the V gene TRBV2; D uncertain. The ends were cut back, 5 bases at V and 8 bases at J, with 13 bases in the middle. The CDR3 has 13 residues. CDR1 SNHLY and CDR2 FYNNEI come from the germline V gene.